Listed here are 5 T cell receptor beta chains from one sample, sequenced in a study of T cell responses to AZD1222 COVID-19 vaccine. Clones were read by immunoSEQ multiplex PCR, and TCRdb kept only the in-frame ones, dropping some. The table records 80,000 or so clones, more than 90% of them present only once. This material consisted of peripheral blood, taken 28 days after the second AZD1222 dose. Source of these receptors: an adult who received the AZD1222 COVID-19 vaccine.

The J gene is TRBJ1-1, the V gene TRBV27, with 8 bases aligning to TRBD1. There are 14 residues in the CDR3. Germline values: CDR1 MNHEY, CDR2 SMNVEV (reference sequence). The V and J ends lost 5 bases and 5 bases, in that order; junction bases with no gene match: 7. The CDR3 is CASSARTGQTEAFF. The CDR3, as DNA: TGTGCCAGCAGTGCCCGGACAGGGCAGACTGAAGCTTTCTTT.

This chain links TRBV4-1 with TRBJ2-7; 8 positions agree with TRBD2. The CDR3 covers 16 residues. The junction had 14 bases not matched to a gene; V was cut back by 4 bases and J by 6 bases. Germline CDR1 MGHRA, CDR2 YSYEKL. The CDR3 DNA reads as TGCGCCAGCAGCCGGGTCGACGGGCGGGAGGCGGTCGAGCAGTACTTC. The encoded protein is CASSRVDGREAVEQYF.

The CDR3 here is CASSQLPGLGSSNTGELFF. The CDR3 nucleotides read TGTGCCAGCAGCCAATTACCGGGACTAGGGTCCTCGAACACCGGGGAGCTGTTTTTT. The chain links TRBV4-2 to TRBJ2-2, with 8 bases fitting TRBD2. The CDR3 consists of 19 residues. The V and J ends lost 2 bases and 0 bases, in that order; junction bases with no gene match: 11. CDR1 is LGHNA, CDR2 YNFKEQ, per germline.

This sequence joins TRBV6-6 and TRBJ2-7, with TRBD2 matching 7 bases. The CDR3 contains 13 residues. The ends lost 4 bases at V and 3 bases at J; junction bases unmatched: 3. Germline V gene data show CDR1 as MNHNY and CDR2 as SVGAGI (reference sequence). CDR3 loop: CASSFPGGYEQYF. For the CDR3, the DNA is TGTGCCAGCAGTTTCCCGGGGGGCTACGAGCAGTACTTC.

V gene TRBV11-3 combines with J gene TRBJ2-1, with 8 bases identical to TRBD2. The J segment lost 7 bases and the V segment lost 5 bases, leaving 7 bases of the junction unmatched. Germline V CDR1 and CDR2: SGHNT, YENEEA. This CDR3 has 14 residues. As DNA, the CDR3 is TGTGCCAGCAGCCTGGGGACTAGAAGGAATGAGCAGTTCTTC. Its translation: CASSLGTRRNEQFF.